This TCR beta chain was captured by sequencing in a study of T cells after posttransplantation cyclophosphamide. Assay used: immunoSEQ multiplex PCR; TCRdb lists only in-frame clones, some missing. The profile shows roughly 11,000 clones, about 90% of them singletons. Study outcomes and limitations: TRB overlap between skin or GI tissue T cells and blood was limited. TRB clonality was highly associated with recipient CMV seropositivity and reactivation.

As regards this clone: Its target is not known.

Busulfan-fludarabine conditioning, marrow transplant, and cyclophosphamide on days +3 and +4 were administered. Sample: PBMCs, taken after allogeneic stem cell transplant with posttransplant cyclophosphamide. The receptor comes from a female patient between 30 and 40 years old who received an allogeneic stem cell transplant from an unrelated donor, was CMV-positive, and had no GVHD. These T cells may partly come from the graft donor.

CDR3 sequence (DNA): TGTGCCAGCAGCCACGTGCGGGGACGAAGGAACACTGAAGCTTTCTTT. It encodes CASSHVRGRRNTEAFF. This chain joins TRBV7-9 and TRBJ1-1; weak D call: TRBD1 (5 bases). V gave up 5 bases and J gave up 1 base, with 17 bases separating them. CDR1 SEHNR and CDR2 FQNEAQ come from the germline V gene (reference sequence). The CDR3 extends over 16 amino acids.